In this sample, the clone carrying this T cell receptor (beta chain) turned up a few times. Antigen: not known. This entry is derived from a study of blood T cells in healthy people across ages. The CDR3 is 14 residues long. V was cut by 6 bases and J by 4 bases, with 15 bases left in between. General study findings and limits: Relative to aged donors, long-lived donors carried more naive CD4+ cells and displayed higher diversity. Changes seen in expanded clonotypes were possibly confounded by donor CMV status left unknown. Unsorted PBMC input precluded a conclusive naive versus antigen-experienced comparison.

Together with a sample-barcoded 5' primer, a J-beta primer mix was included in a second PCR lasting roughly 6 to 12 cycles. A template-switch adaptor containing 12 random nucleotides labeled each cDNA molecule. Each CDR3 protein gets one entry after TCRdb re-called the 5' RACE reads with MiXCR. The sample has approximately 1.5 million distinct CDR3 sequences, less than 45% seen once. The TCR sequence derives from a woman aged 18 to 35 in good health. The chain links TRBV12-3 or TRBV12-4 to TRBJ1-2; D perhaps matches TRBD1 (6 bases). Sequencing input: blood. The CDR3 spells CASSWRGGGYGYTF. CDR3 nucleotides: TGTGCCAGCAGCTGGAGGGGGGGAGGCTATGGCTACACCTTC.